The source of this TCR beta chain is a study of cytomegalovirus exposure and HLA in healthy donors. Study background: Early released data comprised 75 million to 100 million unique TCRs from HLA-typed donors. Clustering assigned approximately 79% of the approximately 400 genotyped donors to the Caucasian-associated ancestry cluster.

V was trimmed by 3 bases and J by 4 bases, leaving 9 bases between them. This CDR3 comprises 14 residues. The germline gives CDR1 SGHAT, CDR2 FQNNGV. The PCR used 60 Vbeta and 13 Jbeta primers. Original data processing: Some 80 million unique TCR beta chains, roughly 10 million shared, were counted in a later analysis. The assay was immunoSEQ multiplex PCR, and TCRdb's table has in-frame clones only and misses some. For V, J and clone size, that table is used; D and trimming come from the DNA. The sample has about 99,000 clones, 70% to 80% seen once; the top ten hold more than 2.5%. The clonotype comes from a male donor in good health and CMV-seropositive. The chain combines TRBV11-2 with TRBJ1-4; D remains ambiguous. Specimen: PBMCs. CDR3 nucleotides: TGTGCCAGCAGCTTTGCGGGCGGTAATGAAAAACTGTTTTTT. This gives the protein CASSFAGGNEKLFF.